These 15 T cell receptor beta chains were all obtained from the same sample, sequenced in a study of blood T cell repertoires in COVID-19. Only in-frame clones appear in the TCRdb table, and some are missing; sequencing was by immunoSEQ multiplex PCR. The sample consists of about 250,000 clones, 80% to 90% of them appearing once. The sample was PBMCs or T cells enriched from blood (not recorded which). All receptors come from a man between 35 and 55 years old who had recovered from COVID-19.

The chain uses TRBV9 and TRBJ2-1, with 11 bases matching TRBD2. With V trimmed by 0 bases and J by 6 bases, 2 bases remained unmatched. Germline V CDR1 and CDR2: SGDLS, YYNGEE. This CDR3 is built from 15 residues. CDR3 sequence (DNA): TGTGCCAGCAGCGTAGCTAGCGGGGGGACCAATGAGCAGTTCTTC. It encodes CASSVASGGTNEQFF.

The chain is built from TRBV6-2 or TRBV6-3 and TRBJ1-4; TRBD1 matches 7 bases. The J segment lost 6 bases and the V segment lost 5 bases, leaving 3 bases of the junction unmatched. Germline loops: CDR1 MNHEY, CDR2 SVGEGT. The CDR3 totals 13 residues. CDR3 DNA: TGTGCCAGCAGTACCAGGGGGTATGAAAAACTGTTTTTT. The encoded protein is CASSTRGYEKLFF.

This chain uses TRBV2 with TRBJ2-6; unclear D gene. The germline V gene encodes CDR1 SNHLY and CDR2 FYNNEI. CDR3 length equals 13 residues. Trimming cost V 6 bases and J 4 bases, with 7 bases left between them. CDR3 protein: CASRGEGANVLTF. The CDR3 DNA reads as TGTGCCAGCAGGGGCGAGGGGGCCAACGTCCTGACTTTC.

The genes are TRBV5-1 and TRBJ1-4; possible D gene TRBD1, 5 bases. The CDR3 is made up of 15 amino acids. V was cut by 0 bases and J by 5 bases, with 11 bases left in between. CDR1 SGHRS and CDR2 YFSETQ come from the germline V gene. The CDR3, as DNA: TGCGCCAGCAGCTTGGATCGACGGACAAATGAAAAACTGTTTTTT. Translation: CASSLDRRTNEKLFF.

This clone was picked up one time. The chain carries TRBV7-2 and TRBJ2-7; 14 bases are shared with TRBD2. This CDR3 contains 18 residues. CDR1 is SGHTA, CDR2 FQGNSA, per germline. V dropped 1 base and J dropped 0; count of bases not matched to a gene: 5. CDR3 DNA: TGTGCCAGCAGCTTAGGCCCCGGACTAGCGGGGGGCTCCTACGAGCAGTACTTC. Amino acids: CASSLGPGLAGGSYEQYF. Together with reference TRBV7-2 and TRBJ2-7, the CDR3 gives the full variable domain: GAGVSQSPSNKVTEKGKDVELRCDPISGHTALYWYRQSLGQGLEFLIYFQGNSAPDKSGLPSDRFSAERTGGSVSTLTIQRTQQEDSAVYLCASSLGPGLAGGSYEQYFGPGTRLTVT.

The chain links TRBV3-1 (or the pseudogene TRBV3-2) to TRBJ1-5, with D unclear. This CDR3 contains 15 residues. Germline CDR1 reads LGHDT; CDR2 reads YNNKEL (reference sequence). V dropped 4 bases and J dropped 1 base, with 11 bases sitting between them. The CDR3 here is CASSPRVLSNQPQHF. For the CDR3, the DNA is TGTGCCAGCAGCCCAAGAGTACTCAGCAATCAGCCCCAGCATTTT.

CDR3 nucleotide sequence: TGTGCCAGCTCACCGACAGGGTCCTGGAGCAATCAGCCCCAGCATTTT. Translation gives CASSPTGSWSNQPQHF. The rearrangement joins TRBV18 to TRBJ1-5; 7 bases line up with TRBD1. The trim removed 3 bases at V and 1 base at J, leaving 6 bases unmatched. The V gene's germline CDR1 is KGHSH and CDR2 LQKENI. The CDR3 runs to 16 residues. The variable domain in full, with the rest retrieved from reference TRBV18 and TRBJ1-5, is NAGVMQNPRHLVRRRGQEARLRCSPMKGHSHVYWYRQLPEEGLKFMVYLQKENIIDESGMPKERFSAEFPKEGPSILRIQQVVRGDSAAYFCASSPTGSWSNQPQHFGDGTRLSIL.

This clone occurred a few times. This chain uses TRBV4-2 with TRBJ2-3; TRBD2 agrees at 11 bases. V lost 0 bases and J lost 2; bases outside the gene matches: 13. The germline V gene encodes CDR1 LGHNA and CDR2 YNFKEQ. The CDR3 has 20 amino acids. CDR3 in DNA: TGTGCCAGCAGCCAAGATCACACTAGCGGGAGACCCGCCAACACAGATACGCAGTATTTT. Its protein is CASSQDHTSGRPANTDTQYF.

This clone has only a few counts. V gene TRBV7-2 combines with J gene TRBJ2-3; D call uncertain. This CDR3 comprises 14 residues. Per germline, CDR1 SGHTA and CDR2 FQGNSA. Trimming took 0 bases from V and 2 from J, leaving 6 bases between them. The CDR3 protein is CASSLARNTDTQYF. The CDR3 DNA reads as TGTGCCAGCAGCTTAGCGCGAAACACAGATACGCAGTATTTT. Together with reference TRBV7-2 and TRBJ2-3, the CDR3 gives the full variable domain: GAGVSQSPSNKVTEKGKDVELRCDPISGHTALYWYRQSLGQGLEFLIYFQGNSAPDKSGLPSDRFSAERTGGSVSTLTIQRTQQEDSAVYLCASSLARNTDTQYFGPGTRLTVL.

The CDR3 nucleotides are TGTGCCATCAGTCGGGACACCGAACACACTGAAGCTTTCTTT. Translation gives CAISRDTEHTEAFF. The chain combines TRBV10-3 with TRBJ1-1; maybe TRBD1 (6 bases). Trimming removed 5 bases at V and 3 bases at J, with 13 bases between. The CDR3 covers 14 residues. Germline loops: CDR1 ENHRY, CDR2 SYGVKD.

The V and J genes are TRBV19 and TRBJ2-1; 9 bases match TRBD1. The CDR3 spans 13 residues. The ends lost 5 bases at V and 9 bases at J; junction bases unmatched: 5. Germline CDR1 and CDR2: LNHDA and SQIVND (reference sequence). The CDR3 coding sequence is TGTGCCAGTAGTGTGGACAGGGGATTTGAGCAGTTCTTC. Amino acid sequence: CASSVDRGFEQFF.

The chain carries TRBV12-3 or TRBV12-4 and TRBJ2-1, with D unclear. Deletions cut 3 bases from V and 7 bases from J, with 4 bases between. The CDR3 is made up of 11 amino acids. CDR3 DNA: TGTGCCAGCAGTTTGAGGAATGAGCAGTTCTTC. Its protein is CASSLRNEQFF.

The chain links TRBV24-1 to TRBJ2-3; 8 bases line up with TRBD1. There are 16 residues in the CDR3. Trimming removed 3 bases from V and 0 bases from J; junction bases left unmatched: 4. Per the germline V gene, CDR1 is KGHDR and CDR2 is SFDVKD. As DNA, the CDR3 is TGTGCCACCAGTGATCCAGGGGGCTCTAGCACAGATACGCAGTATTTT. Its protein is CATSDPGGSSTDTQYF.

This clone was found once. The genes are TRBV18 and TRBJ1-1, with D uncertain. The V end was cut by 2 bases, the J end by 5 bases, with 18 bases between. Germline V gene data show CDR1 as KGHSH and CDR2 as LQKENI. The CDR3 consists of 16 residues. Here the CDR3 DNA reads TGTGCCAGCTCACCAAATCGACTCCGGAGAGGGACTGAAGCTTTCTTT. This codes for CASSPNRLRRGTEAFF.

The CDR3 region is CAISMVTSGGADTQYF. The DNA of the CDR3 is TGTGCCATCAGCATGGTGACTAGCGGGGGCGCAGATACGCAGTATTTT. The chain uses TRBV10-3 and TRBJ2-3; 12 positions match TRBD2. CDR3 size: 16 residues. Looked up from germline, CDR1 is ENHRY and CDR2 is SYGVKD. The ends lost 6 bases at V and 4 bases at J; junction bases unmatched: 8.